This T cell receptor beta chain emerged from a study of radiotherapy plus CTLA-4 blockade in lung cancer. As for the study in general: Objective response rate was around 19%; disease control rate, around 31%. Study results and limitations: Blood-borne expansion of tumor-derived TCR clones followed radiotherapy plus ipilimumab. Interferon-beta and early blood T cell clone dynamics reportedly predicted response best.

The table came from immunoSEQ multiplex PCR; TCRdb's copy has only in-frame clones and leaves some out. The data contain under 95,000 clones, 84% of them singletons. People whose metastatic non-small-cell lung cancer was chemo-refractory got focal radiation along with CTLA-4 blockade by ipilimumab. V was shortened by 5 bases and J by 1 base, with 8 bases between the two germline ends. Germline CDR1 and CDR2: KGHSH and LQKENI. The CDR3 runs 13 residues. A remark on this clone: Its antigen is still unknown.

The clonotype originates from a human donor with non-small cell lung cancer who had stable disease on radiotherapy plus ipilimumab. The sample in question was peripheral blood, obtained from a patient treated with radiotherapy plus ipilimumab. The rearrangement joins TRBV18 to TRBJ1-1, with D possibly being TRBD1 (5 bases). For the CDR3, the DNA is TGTGCCAGCTCAGAGGGGACGAACACTGAAGCTTTCTTT. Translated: CASSEGTNTEAFF.